These 9 T cell receptor beta chains came from one sample sequenced in a study of blood T cell repertoires in COVID-19. The assay was immunoSEQ multiplex PCR, and TCRdb's table has in-frame clones only and misses some. The sample yields about 91,000 clones, 75% to 85% seen once. Sequences were obtained from peripheral blood. These receptors all stem from a man in his 70s with acute or convalescent COVID-19.

The chain is built from TRBV10-3 and TRBJ2-7; a possible D gene is TRBD1 (5 bases). Per the germline V gene, CDR1 is ENHRY and CDR2 is SYGVKD. The germline V and J ends were trimmed by 5 bases and 3 bases, with 11 bases remaining between them. The CDR3 covers 13 residues. The CDR3, as DNA: TGTGCCATCAGTCCGGACACCCGCTACGAGCAGTACTTC. Translating gives CAISPDTRYEQYF.

The rearrangement uses TRBV28 and TRBJ1-2, with 8 bases lining up with TRBD1. Germline assignment: CDR1 MDHEN and CDR2 SYDVKM. The CDR3 has 13 residues. Losses at the gene ends were 7 bases for V and 5 bases for J; bases not matched to a gene: 6. Here the CDR3 reads CASIVDRGYGYTF. CDR3 in DNA: TGTGCCAGCATCGTTGACAGGGGTTATGGCTACACCTTC.

V is TRBV3-1 (or the pseudogene TRBV3-2) and J is TRBJ2-5; maybe TRBD2 (6 bases). The CDR3 contains 16 residues. Germline CDR1 is LGHDT and CDR2 is YNNKEL (reference sequence). V shed 4 bases and J shed 4 bases, with 19 bases lying between them. In DNA form, the CDR3 reads TGTGCCAGCAGCCCCGCCTGGGGGGTAGCCGGAGAGACCCAGTACTTC. Protein: CASSPAWGVAGETQYF.

This chain joins TRBV2 and TRBJ1-5; 7 bases map to TRBD1. CDR1 is SNHLY, CDR2 FYNNEI, per germline. V gave up 4 bases and J gave up 6 bases; unmatched junction bases: 6. The CDR3 consists of 14 residues. As DNA, the CDR3 is TGTGCCAGCAGTGCCCAGGGGGTAGGTCAGCCCCAGCATTTT. Translated, it gives CASSAQGVGQPQHF.

The sample holds a few counts of this clone. The rearrangement joins TRBV9 to TRBJ1-1; D unresolved. V was clipped by 4 bases and J by 3 bases, with 13 bases between them. This CDR3 is 14 amino acids long. Looked up from germline, CDR1 is SGDLS and CDR2 is YYNGEE. The CDR3 bases are TGTGCCAGCAGCCCCGAGTCCCGGGACACTGAAGCTTTCTTT. It specifies CASSPESRDTEAFF.

This clone was picked up many times. This rearrangement joins TRBV20-1 to TRBJ1-5, with 8 bases identical to TRBD1. After removal of 3 bases from V and 4 bases from J, the junction contained 8 bases not matched to a gene. The CDR3 runs 15 residues. CDR1 is DFQATT, CDR2 SNEGSKA, per germline (reference sequence). In nucleotides, the CDR3 is TGCAGTGCTAGTAAAGGACAGGGCCGGAATCAGCCCCAGCATTTT. This translates into CSASKGQGRNQPQHF.

The chain links TRBV10-3 to TRBJ2-7; 11 nucleotides line up with TRBD1. This CDR3 is 14 amino acids long. The J segment lost 5 bases and the V segment lost 3 bases, leaving 3 bases of the junction unmatched. From germline, CDR1 is ENHRY and CDR2 SYGVKD. The DNA for the CDR3 is TGTGCCATCAGTGATAGGGGACAGGGGGACGAGCAGTACTTC. Protein: CAISDRGQGDEQYF.

This clone has just a few counts. The chain links TRBV5-1 to TRBJ1-4; a possible D gene is TRBD1 (6 bases). Trimming pared 0 bases from V and 2 bases from J, leaving 11 bases between. This CDR3 has 16 residues. In germline, CDR1 is SGHRS, CDR2 YFSETQ. CDR3 coding DNA: TGCGCCAGCAGCTTGGCCGCGGGGGCGACTAATGAAAAACTGTTTTTT. This codes for CASSLAAGATNEKLFF.

V gene TRBV5-4 combines with J gene TRBJ2-3, with TRBD2 matching 8 bases. CDR3 length equals 15 residues. The V gene's germline CDR1 is SGHNT and CDR2 YYREEE (reference sequence). V trimming: 2 bases; J trimming: 6 bases; junction bases outside the gene matches: 8. This CDR3 reads CASSFTTGGIDTQYF. CDR3 DNA sequence: TGTGCCAGCAGCTTCACTACGGGAGGGATTGATACGCAGTATTTT. Variable domain in full (rest from reference TRBV5-4 and TRBJ2-3): ETGVTQSPTHLIKTRGQQVTLRCSSQSGHNTVSWYQQALGQGPQFIFQYYREEENGRGNFPPRFSGLQFPNYSSELNVNALELDDSALYLCASSFTTGGIDTQYFGPGTRLTVL.